This T cell receptor (beta chain) was identified during a study of shared clonotypes between healthy human individuals. To note about this clone: What it binds is not known.

The CDR3 totals 15 residues. Trimming removed 1 base from V and 7 bases from J, with 14 bases in between. Germline CDR1 is MNHNS and CDR2 is SASEGT. Replicate PCRs from sorted subsets contained about 0.2 ug DNA, which is tens of thousands of T cell genomes. The assay was immunoSEQ multiplex PCR, and TCRdb's table has in-frame clones only and misses some. This repertoire shows about 1,500,000 clones, 95% to 97% found once; its top ten account for roughly 1.2%. The study's findings and limits: Among donors, sharing of clonotypes was expected to be affected by sequencing depth. Sorted-subset samples were not fully sequenced, rarefaction indicated.

This TCR was sampled from a man under 40 in good health. Sample: naive CD4+ T cells sorted from blood. The subset denotes: CD45RA+ positively selected. The rearrangement joins TRBV6-1 to TRBJ1-5, with no clear D. CDR3 in DNA: TGTGCCAGCAGTGAAGTGGGCAGCGGGCGGCAGCCCCAGCATTTT. Amino acid sequence: CASSEVGSGRQPQHF.